A single TCR beta chain is shown here with its context. Antigen unknown. The germline gives CDR1 KGHSH, CDR2 LQKENI. This CDR3 spans 17 amino acids. The germline V and J ends were trimmed by 3 bases and 0 bases, with 16 bases remaining between them. Libraries were prepared by immunoSEQ multiplex PCR; TCRdb keeps only in-frame clonotypes and omits some of them. Of about 2.4 million clones in the sample, 93% were seen once. This sample is part of a study of shared clonotypes between healthy human individuals. Study-wide results and limits: Rarefaction revealed incomplete sorted-subset sequencing despite large depth.

The V and J genes are TRBV18 and TRBJ2-3, with D hard to call. Sequenced input: naive CD4+ T cells from PBMCs. Subset denoted: CD45RA+ positively selected. The sequence was obtained from a man aged 18 to 29 in good health. Some clones in this sample may be carry-over from other donors' samples. CDR3 sequence: CASSPTRAASSTDTQYF. CDR3 in DNA: TGTGCCAGCTCACCGACCCGGGCAGCTTCTAGCACAGATACGCAGTATTTT.